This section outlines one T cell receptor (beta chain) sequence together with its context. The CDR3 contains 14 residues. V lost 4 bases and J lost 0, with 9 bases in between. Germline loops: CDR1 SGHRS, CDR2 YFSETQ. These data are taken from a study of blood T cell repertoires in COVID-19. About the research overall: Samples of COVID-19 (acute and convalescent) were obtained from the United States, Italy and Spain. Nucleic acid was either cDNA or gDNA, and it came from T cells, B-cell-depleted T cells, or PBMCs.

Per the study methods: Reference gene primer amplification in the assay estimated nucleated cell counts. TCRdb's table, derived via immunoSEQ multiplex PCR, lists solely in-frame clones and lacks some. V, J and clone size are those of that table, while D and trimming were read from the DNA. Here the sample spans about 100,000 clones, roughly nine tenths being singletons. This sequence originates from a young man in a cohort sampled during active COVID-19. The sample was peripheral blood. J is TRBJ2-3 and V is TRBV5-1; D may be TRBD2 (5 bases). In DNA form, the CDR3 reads TGCGCCAGCAGCCTTCGAGGGAGCACAGATACGCAGTATTTT. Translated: CASSLRGSTDTQYF.